This T cell receptor beta chain was found in a study of OX40 agonist ivuxolimab in advanced cancers. Clones were sequenced by immunoSEQ multiplex PCR, and TCRdb holds only the in-frame ones, with some missing. The top ten hold approximately 2.1% of the sample, which has 68,000 or so clones, around nine tenths seen once. On this clone itself: This CDR3 is also generated by other DNA sequences in the sample.

Germline V lookup: CDR1 ENHRY, CDR2 SYGVKD. The V end lost 0 bases, the J end lost 0 bases, and 12 bases lay between the germline ends. This CDR3 comprises 17 residues. The sequence was obtained from an adult with an advanced solid tumor such as melanoma, head and neck, liver or kidney cancer. Source: CD4+ or CD8+ T cells sorted from blood, taken in a trial of the OX40 agonist ivuxolimab. The chain couples TRBV10-3 to TRBJ2-1, with D tentatively TRBD2 (5 bases). The CDR3 nucleotides are TGTGCCATCAGTGAGTCGGAGGCGGGCACCTCCTACAATGAGCAGTTCTTC. This codes for CAISESEAGTSYNEQFF.